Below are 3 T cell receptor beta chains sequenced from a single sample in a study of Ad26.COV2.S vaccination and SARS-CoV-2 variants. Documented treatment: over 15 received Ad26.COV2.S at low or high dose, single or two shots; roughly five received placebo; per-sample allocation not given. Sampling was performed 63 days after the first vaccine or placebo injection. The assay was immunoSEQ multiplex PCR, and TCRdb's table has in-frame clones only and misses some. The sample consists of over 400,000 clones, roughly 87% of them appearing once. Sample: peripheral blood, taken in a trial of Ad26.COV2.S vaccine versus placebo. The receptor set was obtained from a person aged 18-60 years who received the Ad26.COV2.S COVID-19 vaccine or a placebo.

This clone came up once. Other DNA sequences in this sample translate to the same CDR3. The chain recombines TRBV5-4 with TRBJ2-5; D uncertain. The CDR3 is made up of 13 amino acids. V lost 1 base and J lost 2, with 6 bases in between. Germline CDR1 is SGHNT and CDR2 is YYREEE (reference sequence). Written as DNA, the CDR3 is TGTGCCAGCAGCTTGAGGGATCAAGAGACCCAGTACTTC. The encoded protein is CASSLRDQETQYF. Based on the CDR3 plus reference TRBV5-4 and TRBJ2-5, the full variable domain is ETGVTQSPTHLIKTRGQQVTLRCSSQSGHNTVSWYQQALGQGPQFIFQYYREEENGRGNFPPRFSGLQFPNYSSELNVNALELDDSALYLCASSLRDQETQYFGPGTRLLVL.

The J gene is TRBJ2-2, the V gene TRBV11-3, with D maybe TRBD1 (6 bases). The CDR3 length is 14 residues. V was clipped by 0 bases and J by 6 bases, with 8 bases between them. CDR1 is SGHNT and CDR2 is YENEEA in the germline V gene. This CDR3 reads CASSLDSGAGELFF. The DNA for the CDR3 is TGTGCCAGCAGCTTAGATTCAGGGGCCGGGGAGCTGTTTTTT.

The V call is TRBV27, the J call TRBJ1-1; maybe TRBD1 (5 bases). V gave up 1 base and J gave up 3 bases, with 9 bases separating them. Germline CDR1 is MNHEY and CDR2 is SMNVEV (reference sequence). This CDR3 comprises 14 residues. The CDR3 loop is CASSLWRGDTEAFF. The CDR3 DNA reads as TGTGCCAGCAGTTTATGGCGGGGGGACACTGAAGCTTTCTTT.